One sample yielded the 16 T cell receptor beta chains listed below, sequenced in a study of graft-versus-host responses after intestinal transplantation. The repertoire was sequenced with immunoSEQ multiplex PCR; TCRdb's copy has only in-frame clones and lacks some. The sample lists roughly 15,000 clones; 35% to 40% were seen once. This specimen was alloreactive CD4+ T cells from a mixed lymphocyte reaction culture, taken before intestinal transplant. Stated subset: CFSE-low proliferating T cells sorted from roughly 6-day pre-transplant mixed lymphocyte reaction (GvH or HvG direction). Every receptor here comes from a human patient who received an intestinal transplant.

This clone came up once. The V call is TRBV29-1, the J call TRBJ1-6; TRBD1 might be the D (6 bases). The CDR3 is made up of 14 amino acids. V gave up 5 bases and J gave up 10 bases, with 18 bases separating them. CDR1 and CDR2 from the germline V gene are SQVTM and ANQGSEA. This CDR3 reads CSVREGDPYSPLHF. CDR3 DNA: TGCAGCGTTCGGGAGGGGGACCCGTACTCACCCCTCCACTTT.

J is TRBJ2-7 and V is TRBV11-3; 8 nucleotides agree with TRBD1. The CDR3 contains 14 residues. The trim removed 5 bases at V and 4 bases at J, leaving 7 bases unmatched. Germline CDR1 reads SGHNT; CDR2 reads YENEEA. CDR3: CASSPDRGSYEQYF. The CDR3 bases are TGTGCCAGCAGCCCTGACAGGGGTTCGTACGAGCAGTACTTC.

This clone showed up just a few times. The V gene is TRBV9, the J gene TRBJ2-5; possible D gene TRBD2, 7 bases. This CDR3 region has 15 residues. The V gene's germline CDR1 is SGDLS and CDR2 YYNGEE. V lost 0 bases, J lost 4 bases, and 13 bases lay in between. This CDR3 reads CASSVGWGGSETQYF. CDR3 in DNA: TGTGCCAGCAGCGTAGGGTGGGGGGGCTCAGAGACCCAGTACTTC.

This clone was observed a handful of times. CDR3 sequence (DNA): TGTGCCAGTTATGGACAGGGGGCGACCGGGGAGCTGTTTTTT. Protein product: CASYGQGATGELFF. The chain is built from TRBV19 and TRBJ2-2; 11 positions match TRBD1. Germline V CDR1 and CDR2: LNHDA, SQIVND (reference sequence). The junction had 4 bases not matched to a gene; V was cut back by 8 bases and J by 5 bases. The CDR3 sequence is 14 residues long.

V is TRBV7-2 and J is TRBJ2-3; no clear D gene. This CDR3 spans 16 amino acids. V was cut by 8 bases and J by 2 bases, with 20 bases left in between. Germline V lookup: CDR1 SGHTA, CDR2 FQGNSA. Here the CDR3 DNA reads TGTGCCAGCCGGATTGTTGCAGGCCTTTACACAGATACGCAGTATTTT. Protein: CASRIVAGLYTDTQYF.

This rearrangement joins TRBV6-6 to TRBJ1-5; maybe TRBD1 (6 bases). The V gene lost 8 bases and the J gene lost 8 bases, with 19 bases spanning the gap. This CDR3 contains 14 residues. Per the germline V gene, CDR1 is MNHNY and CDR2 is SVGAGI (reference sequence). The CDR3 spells CASLPSGGGEPQHF. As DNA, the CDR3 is TGTGCCAGCCTTCCTTCGGGGGGCGGGGAGCCCCAGCATTTT.

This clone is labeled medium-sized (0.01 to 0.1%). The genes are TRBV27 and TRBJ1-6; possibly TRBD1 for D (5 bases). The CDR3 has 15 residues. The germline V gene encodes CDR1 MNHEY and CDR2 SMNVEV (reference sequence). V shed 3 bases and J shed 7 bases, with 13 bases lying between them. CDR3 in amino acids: CASSFLSGLNSPLHF. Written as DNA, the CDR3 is TGTGCCAGCAGTTTTCTATCAGGGCTGAATTCACCCCTCCACTTT.

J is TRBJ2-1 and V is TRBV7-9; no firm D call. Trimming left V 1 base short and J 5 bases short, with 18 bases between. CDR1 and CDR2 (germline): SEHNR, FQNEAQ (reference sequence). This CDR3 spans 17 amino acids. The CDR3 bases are TGTGCCAGCAGCTTAGGGGCAGGCTCCCTTTACGACAATGAGCAGTTCTTC. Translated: CASSLGAGSLYDNEQFF. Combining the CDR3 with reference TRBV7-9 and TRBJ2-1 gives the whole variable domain DTGVSQNPRHKITKRGQNVTFRCDPISEHNRLYWYRQTLGQGPEFLTYFQNEAQLEKSRLLSDRFSAERPKGSFSTLEIQRTEQGDSAMYLCASSLGAGSLYDNEQFFGPGTRLTVL.

CDR3 nucleotides: TGCGCCAGCAGCCAAGCAGAAAATGAAAAACTGTTTTTT. Its protein product is CASSQAENEKLFF. V gene TRBV4-3 combines with J gene TRBJ1-4, with D unresolved. Germline assignment: CDR1 LGHNA and CDR2 YSLEER. This CDR3 is built from 13 residues. With 1 base removed from V and 5 bases from J, the gap between germline ends came to 5 bases.

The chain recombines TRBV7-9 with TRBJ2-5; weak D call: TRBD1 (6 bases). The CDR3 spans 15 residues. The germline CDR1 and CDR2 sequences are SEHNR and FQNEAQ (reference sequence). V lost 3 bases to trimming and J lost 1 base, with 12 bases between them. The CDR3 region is CASSLSTGTQETQYF. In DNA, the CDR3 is TGTGCCAGCAGCTTGTCTACAGGGACCCAAGAGACCCAGTACTTC.

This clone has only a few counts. The CDR3 protein is CASSLGLAGGTDTQYF. CDR3 nucleotides: TGCGCCAGCAGCTTGGGGCTAGCGGGGGGCACAGATACGCAGTATTTT. The chain carries TRBV5-1 and TRBJ2-3; 10 nucleotides match TRBD2. V shed 0 bases, J shed 1 base, and the junction held 2 bases outside the gene matches. CDR3 size: 16 residues. Germline V gives CDR1 SGHRS, CDR2 YFSETQ.

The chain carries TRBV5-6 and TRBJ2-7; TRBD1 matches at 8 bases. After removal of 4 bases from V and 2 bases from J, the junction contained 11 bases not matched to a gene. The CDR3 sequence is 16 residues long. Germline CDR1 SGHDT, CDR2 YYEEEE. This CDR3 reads CASSRDRDRTTYEQYF. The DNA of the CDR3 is TGTGCCAGCAGCCGAGACCGGGACAGGACGACCTACGAGCAGTACTTC.

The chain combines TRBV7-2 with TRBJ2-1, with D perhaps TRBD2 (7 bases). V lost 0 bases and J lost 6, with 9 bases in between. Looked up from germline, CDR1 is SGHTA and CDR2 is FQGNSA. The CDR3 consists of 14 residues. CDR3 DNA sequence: TGTGCCAGCAGCTTAGCGGGGGGGCGCAATGAGCAGTTCTTC. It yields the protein CASSLAGGRNEQFF.

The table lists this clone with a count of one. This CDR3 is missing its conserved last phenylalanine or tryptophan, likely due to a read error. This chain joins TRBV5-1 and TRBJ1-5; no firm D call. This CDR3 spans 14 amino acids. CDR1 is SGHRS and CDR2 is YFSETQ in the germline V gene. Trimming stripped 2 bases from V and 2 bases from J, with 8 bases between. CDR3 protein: CASSLSSGNQPQHS. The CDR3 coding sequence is TGCGCCAGCAGCTTATCTAGCGGCAATCAGCCCCAGCATTCT.

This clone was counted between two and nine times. The CDR3 is CASSIWQGDYGYTF. The CDR3 DNA reads TGTGCCAGTAGTATCTGGCAGGGCGACTATGGCTACACCTTC. The chain joins TRBV19 to TRBJ1-2; D might be TRBD1 (5 bases). V was shortened by 3 bases and J by 3 bases, with 11 bases between the two germline ends. This CDR3 spans 14 amino acids. Germline lookup yields CDR1 LNHDA and CDR2 SQIVND (reference sequence). The full variable domain, in which reference TRBV19 and TRBJ1-2 provide the parts outside the CDR3, is DGGITQSPKYLFRKEGQNVTLSCEQNLNHDAMYWYRQDPGQGLRLIYYSQIVNDFQKGDIAEGYSVSREKKESFPLTVTSAQKNPTAFYLCASSIWQGDYGYTFGSGTRLTVV.

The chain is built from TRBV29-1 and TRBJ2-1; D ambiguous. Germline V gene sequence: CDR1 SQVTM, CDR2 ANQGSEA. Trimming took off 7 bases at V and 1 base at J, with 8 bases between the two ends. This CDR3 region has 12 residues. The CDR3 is CSAGFSYNEQFF. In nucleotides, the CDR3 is TGCAGCGCAGGATTTTCCTACAATGAGCAGTTCTTC.